This entry describes one T cell receptor beta chain. The data were taken from a study of blood T cell repertoires in COVID-19. The method was immunoSEQ multiplex PCR; TCRdb's version includes in-frame clones alone and lacks a portion of them. The sample has over 150,000 clones, about 88% seen once. Trimming at V came to 4 bases and at J to 3 bases, leaving 4 bases not matched to a gene. The CDR3 consists of 14 residues. Germline values: CDR1 SGHRS, CDR2 YFSETQ. Source material: peripheral blood. This receptor was identified in a man aged 50 or older with COVID-19, enrolled during active disease. The rearrangement uses TRBV5-1 and TRBJ2-1; 7 bases are a match to TRBD1. CDR3 region: CASSIGQDYNEQFF. CDR3 DNA sequence: TGCGCCAGCAGCATCGGACAGGACTACAATGAGCAGTTCTTC.